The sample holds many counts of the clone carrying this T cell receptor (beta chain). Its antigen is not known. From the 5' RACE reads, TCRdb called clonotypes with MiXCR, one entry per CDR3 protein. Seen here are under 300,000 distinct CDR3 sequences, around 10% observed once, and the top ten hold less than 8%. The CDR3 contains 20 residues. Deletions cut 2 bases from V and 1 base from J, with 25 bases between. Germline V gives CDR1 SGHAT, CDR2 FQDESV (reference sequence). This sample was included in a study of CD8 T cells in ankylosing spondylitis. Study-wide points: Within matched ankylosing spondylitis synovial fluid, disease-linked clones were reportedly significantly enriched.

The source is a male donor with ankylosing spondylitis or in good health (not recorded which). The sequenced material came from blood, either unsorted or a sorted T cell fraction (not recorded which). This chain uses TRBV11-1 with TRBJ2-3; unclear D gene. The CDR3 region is CASSLRRLGGSRMGTDTQYF. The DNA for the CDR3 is TGTGCCAGCAGCTTACGGCGGTTGGGCGGCAGTCGGATGGGCACAGATACGCAGTATTTT.